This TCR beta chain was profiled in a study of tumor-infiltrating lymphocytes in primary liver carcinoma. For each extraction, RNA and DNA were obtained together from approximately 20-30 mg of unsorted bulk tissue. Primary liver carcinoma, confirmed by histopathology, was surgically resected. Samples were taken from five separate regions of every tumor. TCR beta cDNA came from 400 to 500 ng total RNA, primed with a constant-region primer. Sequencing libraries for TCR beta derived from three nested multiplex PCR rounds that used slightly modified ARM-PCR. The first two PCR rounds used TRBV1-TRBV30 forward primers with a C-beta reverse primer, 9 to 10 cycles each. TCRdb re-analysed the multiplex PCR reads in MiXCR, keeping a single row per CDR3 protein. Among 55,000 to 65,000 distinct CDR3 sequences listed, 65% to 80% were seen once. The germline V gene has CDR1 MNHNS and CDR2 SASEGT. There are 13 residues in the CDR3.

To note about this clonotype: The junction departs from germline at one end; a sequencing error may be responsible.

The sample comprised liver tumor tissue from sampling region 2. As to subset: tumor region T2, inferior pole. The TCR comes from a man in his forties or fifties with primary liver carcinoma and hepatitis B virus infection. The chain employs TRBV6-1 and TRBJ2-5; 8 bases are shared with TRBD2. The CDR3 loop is CGSSVAGLNEQYF. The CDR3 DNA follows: TGTGGCAGCAGTGTAGCGGGATTAAATGAGCAGTACTTC.